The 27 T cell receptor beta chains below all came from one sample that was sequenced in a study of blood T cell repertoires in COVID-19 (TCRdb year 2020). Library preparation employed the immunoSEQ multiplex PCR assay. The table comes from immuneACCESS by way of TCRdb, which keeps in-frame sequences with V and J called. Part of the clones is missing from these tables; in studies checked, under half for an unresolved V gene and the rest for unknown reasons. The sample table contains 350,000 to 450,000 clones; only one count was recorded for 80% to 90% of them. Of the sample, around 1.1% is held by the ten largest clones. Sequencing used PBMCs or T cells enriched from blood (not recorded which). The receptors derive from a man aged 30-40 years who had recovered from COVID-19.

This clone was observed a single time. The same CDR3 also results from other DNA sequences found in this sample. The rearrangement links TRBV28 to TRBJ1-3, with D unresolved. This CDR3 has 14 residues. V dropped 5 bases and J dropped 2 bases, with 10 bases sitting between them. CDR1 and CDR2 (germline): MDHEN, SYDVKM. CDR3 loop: CASSSPGAGNTIYF. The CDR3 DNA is TGTGCCAGCAGTAGCCCCGGGGCTGGAAACACCATATATTTT.

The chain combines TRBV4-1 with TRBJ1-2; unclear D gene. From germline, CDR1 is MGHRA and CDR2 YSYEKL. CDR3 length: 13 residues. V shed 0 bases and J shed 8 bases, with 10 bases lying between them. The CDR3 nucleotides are TGCGCCAGCAGCCAAGAACCCAGTTGGGGCTACACCTTC. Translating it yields CASSQEPSWGYTF.

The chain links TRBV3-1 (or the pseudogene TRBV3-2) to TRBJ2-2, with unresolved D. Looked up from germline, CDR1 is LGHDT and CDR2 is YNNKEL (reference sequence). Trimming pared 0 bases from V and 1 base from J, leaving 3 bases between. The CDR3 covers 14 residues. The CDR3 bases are TGTGCCAGCAGCCAAGAACAGAACACCGGGGAGCTGTTTTTT. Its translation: CASSQEQNTGELFF.

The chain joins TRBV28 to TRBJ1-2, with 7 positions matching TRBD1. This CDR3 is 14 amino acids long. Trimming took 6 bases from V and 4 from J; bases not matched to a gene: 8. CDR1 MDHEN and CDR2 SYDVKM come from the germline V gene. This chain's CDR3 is CASRSSQGTYGYTF. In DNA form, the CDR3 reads TGTGCCAGCAGGAGCTCACAGGGGACCTATGGCTACACCTTC.

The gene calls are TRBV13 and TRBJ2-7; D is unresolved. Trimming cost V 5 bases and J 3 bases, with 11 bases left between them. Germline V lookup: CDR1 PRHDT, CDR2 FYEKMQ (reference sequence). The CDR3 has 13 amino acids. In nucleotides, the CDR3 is TGTGCCAGCAGCCCGCTCTCAGGCTACGAGCAGTACTTC. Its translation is CASSPLSGYEQYF. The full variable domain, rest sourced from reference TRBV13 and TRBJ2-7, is AAGVIQSPRHLIKEKRETATLKCYPIPRHDTVYWYQQGPGQDPQFLISFYEKMQSDKGSIPDRFSAQQFSDYHSELNMSSLELGDSALYFCASSPLSGYEQYFGPGTRLTVT.

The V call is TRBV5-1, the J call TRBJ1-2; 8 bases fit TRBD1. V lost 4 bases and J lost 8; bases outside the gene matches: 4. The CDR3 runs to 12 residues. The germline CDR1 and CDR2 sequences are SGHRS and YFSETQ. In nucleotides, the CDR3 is TGCGCCAGCAGCATAGGACAGGGCGGCTACACCTTC. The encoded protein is CASSIGQGGYTF.

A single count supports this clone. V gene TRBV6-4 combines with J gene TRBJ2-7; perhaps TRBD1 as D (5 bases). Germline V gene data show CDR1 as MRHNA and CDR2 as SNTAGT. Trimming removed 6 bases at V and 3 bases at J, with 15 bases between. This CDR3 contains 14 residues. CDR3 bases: TGTGCCAGCAGCCTTCACTTAGGGGTCTACGAGCAGTACTTC. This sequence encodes CASSLHLGVYEQYF.

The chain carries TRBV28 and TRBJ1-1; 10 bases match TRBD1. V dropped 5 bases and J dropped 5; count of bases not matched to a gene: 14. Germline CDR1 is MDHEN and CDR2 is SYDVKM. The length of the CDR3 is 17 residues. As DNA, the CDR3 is TGTGCCAGCAGTGGAGCCGGGACAGGGGCCCGGGGAACTGAAGCTTTCTTT. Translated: CASSGAGTGARGTEAFF.

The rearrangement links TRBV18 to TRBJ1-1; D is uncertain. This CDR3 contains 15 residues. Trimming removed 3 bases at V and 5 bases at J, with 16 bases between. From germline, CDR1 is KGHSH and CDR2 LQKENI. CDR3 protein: CASSPPGLPATEAFF. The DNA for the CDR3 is TGTGCCAGCTCACCTCCCGGACTCCCGGCGACTGAAGCTTTCTTT.

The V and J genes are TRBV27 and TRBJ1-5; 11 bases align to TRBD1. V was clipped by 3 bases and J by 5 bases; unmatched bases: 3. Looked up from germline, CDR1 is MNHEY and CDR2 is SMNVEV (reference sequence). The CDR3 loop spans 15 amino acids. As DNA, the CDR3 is TGTGCCAGCAGTTTCGGACAGGGGGCCGATCAGCCCCAGCATTTT. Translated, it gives CASSFGQGADQPQHF.

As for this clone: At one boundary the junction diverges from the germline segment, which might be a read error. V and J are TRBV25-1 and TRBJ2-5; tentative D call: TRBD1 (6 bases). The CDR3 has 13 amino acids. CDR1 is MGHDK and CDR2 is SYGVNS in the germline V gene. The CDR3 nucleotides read TGTGCCAGCAGTAGGGACAACCAAGAGGCCCAGTACTTC. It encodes CASSRDNQEAQYF.

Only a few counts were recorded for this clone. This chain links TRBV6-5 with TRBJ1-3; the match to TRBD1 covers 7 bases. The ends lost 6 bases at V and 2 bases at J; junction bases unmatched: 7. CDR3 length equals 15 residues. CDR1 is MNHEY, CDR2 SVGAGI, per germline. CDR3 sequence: CASRTGTATGNTIYF. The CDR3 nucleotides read TGTGCCAGCAGAACCGGGACAGCCACTGGAAACACCATATATTTT.

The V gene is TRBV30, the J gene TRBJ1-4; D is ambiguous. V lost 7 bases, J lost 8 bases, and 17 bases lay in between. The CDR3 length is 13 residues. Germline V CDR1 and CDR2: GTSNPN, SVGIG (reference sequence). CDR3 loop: CASRHTGGEKLFF. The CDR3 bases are TGTGCCTCCAGACACACCGGAGGCGAAAAACTGTTTTTT.

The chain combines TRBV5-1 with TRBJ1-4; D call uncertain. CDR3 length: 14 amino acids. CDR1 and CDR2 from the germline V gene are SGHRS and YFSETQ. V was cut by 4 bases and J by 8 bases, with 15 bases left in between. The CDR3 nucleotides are TGCGCCAGCAGCCCCCTAACCCAACGGGAAAAACTGTTTTTT. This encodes CASSPLTQREKLFF. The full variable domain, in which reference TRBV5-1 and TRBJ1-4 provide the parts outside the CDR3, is KAGVTQTPRYLIKTRGQQVTLSCSPISGHRSVSWYQQTPGQGLQFLFEYFSETQRNKGNFPGRFSGRQFSNSRSEMNVSTLELGDSALYLCASSPLTQREKLFFGSGTQLSVL.

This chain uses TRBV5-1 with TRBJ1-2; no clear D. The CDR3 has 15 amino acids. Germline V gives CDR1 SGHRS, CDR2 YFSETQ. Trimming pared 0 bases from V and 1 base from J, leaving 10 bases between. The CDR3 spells CASSLGQASNYGYTF. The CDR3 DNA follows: TGCGCCAGCAGCTTGGGGCAGGCCAGTAACTATGGCTACACCTTC.

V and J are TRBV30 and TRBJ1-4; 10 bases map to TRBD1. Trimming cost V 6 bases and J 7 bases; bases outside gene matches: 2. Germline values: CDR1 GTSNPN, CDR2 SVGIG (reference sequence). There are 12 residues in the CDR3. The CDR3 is CACGQGGEKLFF. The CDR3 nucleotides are TGTGCCTGCGGACAGGGGGGTGAAAAACTGTTTTTT.

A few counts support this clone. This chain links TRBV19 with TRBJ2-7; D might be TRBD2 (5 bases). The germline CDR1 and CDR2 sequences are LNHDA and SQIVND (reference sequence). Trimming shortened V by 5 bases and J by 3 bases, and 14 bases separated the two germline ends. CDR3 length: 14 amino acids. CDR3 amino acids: CASSAGLISYEQYF. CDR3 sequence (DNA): TGTGCCAGTAGTGCAGGACTGATCAGCTACGAGCAGTACTTC. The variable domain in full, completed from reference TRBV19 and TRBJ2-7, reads DGGITQSPKYLFRKEGQNVTLSCEQNLNHDAMYWYRQDPGQGLRLIYYSQIVNDFQKGDIAEGYSVSREKKESFPLTVTSAQKNPTAFYLCASSAGLISYEQYFGPGTRLTVT.

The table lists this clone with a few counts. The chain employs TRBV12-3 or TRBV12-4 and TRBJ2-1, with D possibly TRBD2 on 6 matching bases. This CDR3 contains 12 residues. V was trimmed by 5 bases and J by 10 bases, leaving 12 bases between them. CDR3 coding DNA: TGTGCCAGCAGTGCGACTAGTTCAGAGCAGTTCTTC. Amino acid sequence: CASSATSSEQFF.

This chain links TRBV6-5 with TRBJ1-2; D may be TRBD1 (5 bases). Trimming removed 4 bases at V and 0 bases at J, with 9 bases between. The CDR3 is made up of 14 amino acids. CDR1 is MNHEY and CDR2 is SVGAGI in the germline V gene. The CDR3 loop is CASSSGTSNYGYTF. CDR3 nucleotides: TGTGCCAGCAGTTCCGGGACTTCTAACTATGGCTACACCTTC.

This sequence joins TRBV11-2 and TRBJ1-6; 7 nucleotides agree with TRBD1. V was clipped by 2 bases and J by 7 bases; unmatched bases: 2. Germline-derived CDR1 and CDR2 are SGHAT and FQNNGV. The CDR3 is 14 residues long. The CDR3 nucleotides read TGTGCCAGCAGCTTAACAGGGGACAATTCACCCCTCCACTTT. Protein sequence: CASSLTGDNSPLHF.

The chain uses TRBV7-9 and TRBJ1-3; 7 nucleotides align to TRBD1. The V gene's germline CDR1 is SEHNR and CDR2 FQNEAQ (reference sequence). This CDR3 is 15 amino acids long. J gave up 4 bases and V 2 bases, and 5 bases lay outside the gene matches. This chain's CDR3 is CASSLTAGQGNTIYF. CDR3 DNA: TGTGCCAGCAGCTTAACGGCGGGACAGGGAAACACCATATATTTT.

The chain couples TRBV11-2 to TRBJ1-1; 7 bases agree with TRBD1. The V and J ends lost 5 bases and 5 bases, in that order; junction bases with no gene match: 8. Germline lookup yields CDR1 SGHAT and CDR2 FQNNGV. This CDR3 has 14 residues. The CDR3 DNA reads TGTGCCAGCAGCCCCGGACAGGCCTGGACTGAAGCTTTCTTT. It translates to CASSPGQAWTEAFF.

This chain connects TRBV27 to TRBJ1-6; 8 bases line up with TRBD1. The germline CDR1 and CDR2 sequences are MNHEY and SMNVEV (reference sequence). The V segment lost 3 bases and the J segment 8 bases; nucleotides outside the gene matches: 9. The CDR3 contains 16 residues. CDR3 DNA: TGTGCCAGCAGTTTTTTAAGCAGGGGGCAGGATTCACCCCTCCACTTT. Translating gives CASSFLSRGQDSPLHF.

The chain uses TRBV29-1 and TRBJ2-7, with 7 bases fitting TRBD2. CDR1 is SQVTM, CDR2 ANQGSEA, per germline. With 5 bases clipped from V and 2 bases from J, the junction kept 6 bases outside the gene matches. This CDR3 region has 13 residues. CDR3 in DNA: TGCAGCGTTTCCGCCGGGGGGACCTACGAGCAGTACTTC. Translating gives CSVSAGGTYEQYF.

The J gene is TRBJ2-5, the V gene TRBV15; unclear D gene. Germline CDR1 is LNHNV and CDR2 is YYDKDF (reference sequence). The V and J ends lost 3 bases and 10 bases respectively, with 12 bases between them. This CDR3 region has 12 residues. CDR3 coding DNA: TGTGCCACCAGCAGGGCCCTAGGTAACCAGTACTTC. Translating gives CATSRALGNQYF.

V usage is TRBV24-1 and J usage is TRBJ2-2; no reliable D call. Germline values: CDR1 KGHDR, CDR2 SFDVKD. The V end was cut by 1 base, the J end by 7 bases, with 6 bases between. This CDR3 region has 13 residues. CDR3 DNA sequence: TGTGCCACCAGTGATTTCGTCGGCGGGGAGCTGTTTTTT. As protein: CATSDFVGGELFF.

The CDR3: CASSFSPDTQYF. CDR3 DNA sequence: TGCGCCAGCAGCTTTAGCCCAGATACGCAGTATTTT. This chain uses TRBV5-1 with TRBJ2-3, with D hard to call. V lost 2 bases and J lost 4, with 5 bases in between. The CDR3 length is 12 residues. Germline V gene sequence: CDR1 SGHRS, CDR2 YFSETQ.